One and the same sample provided the 26 T cell receptor beta chains below, sequenced in a study of CD8+CD57+ T cells in acquired aplastic anemia. In patients chosen for sequencing, flow cytometry had shown CD8+CD57+ cell expansion. CDR3 and TCR beta VDJ profiling relied on genomic DNA as the template. TCRdb reanalysed the reads using MiXCR and keeps one entry per CDR3 protein. The top ten clones hold 15% to 20% of a sample with about 200,000 distinct CDR3 sequences, under 50% of them seen once. The sample comprised sorted CD4+, CD8+, or CD8+CD57+ T cells (not recorded which) from PBMCs. The source is a human donor with aplastic anemia.

The chain recombines TRBV20-1 with TRBJ2-7; TRBD1 matches 9 bases. Germline CDR1 and CDR2: DFQATT and SNEGSKA (reference sequence). This CDR3 contains 17 residues. V dropped 3 bases and J dropped 1; count of bases not matched to a gene: 13. The CDR3: CSARGGKGQGRSYEQYF. CDR3 in DNA: TGCAGTGCTAGGGGGGGCAAAGGACAGGGGAGGTCCTACGAGCAGTACTTC.

The chain employs TRBV5-4 and TRBJ1-6; possible D gene TRBD1, 6 bases. Trimming removed 5 bases from V and 7 bases from J, with 10 bases in between. The length of the CDR3 is 13 residues. CDR1 SGHNT and CDR2 YYREEE come from the germline V gene (reference sequence). Here the CDR3 reads CASSRGGNSPLHF. CDR3 sequence (DNA): TGTGCCAGCAGTCGAGGGGGGAATTCACCCCTCCACTTT.

V gene TRBV20-1 combines with J gene TRBJ2-7; TRBD1 might be the D (5 bases). The CDR3 is 15 residues long. Germline V gene sequence: CDR1 DFQATT, CDR2 SNEGSKA (reference sequence). Trimming shortened V by 2 bases and J by 1 base, and 15 bases separated the two germline ends. The CDR3 DNA reads as TGCAGTGCTAGAATGGGGCTATCCTCGTCCTACGAGCAGTACTTC. Protein product: CSARMGLSSSYEQYF.

This clonotype was detected only a few times. V gene TRBV7-2 combines with J gene TRBJ2-3; 9 bases are a match to TRBD2. The CDR3 contains 16 residues. From germline, CDR1 is SGHTA and CDR2 FQGNSA. Losses at the gene ends were 7 bases for V and 0 bases for J; bases not matched to a gene: 8. As DNA, the CDR3 is TGTGCCAGCACGCCACTAGCGGGCCTTAGCACAGATACGCAGTATTTT. Translation: CASTPLAGLSTDTQYF.

In this sample, this clonotype turned up a few times. The chain joins TRBV6-5 to TRBJ2-2; 7 bases are shared with TRBD2. The CDR3 loop spans 16 amino acids. From germline, CDR1 is MNHEY and CDR2 SVGAGI. The V gene end was trimmed by 5 bases and the J gene end by 6 bases; junction bases not matched to a gene: 12. The CDR3: CASSRRGGGSSGELFF. In DNA, the CDR3 is TGTGCCAGCAGTAGACGTGGCGGGGGTAGTTCCGGGGAGCTGTTTTTT.

The rearrangement joins TRBV9 to TRBJ1-4; 10 bases are a match to TRBD1. The V and J ends lost 4 bases and 4 bases, in that order; junction bases with no gene match: 13. The CDR3 loop spans 18 amino acids. The germline V gene has CDR1 SGDLS and CDR2 YYNGEE. Here the CDR3 reads CASSWGSGTGDRNEKLFF. CDR3 nucleotides: TGTGCCAGCAGCTGGGGGAGTGGGACAGGGGATCGTAATGAAAAACTGTTTTTT.

This clonotype was detected many times. This chain connects TRBV27 to TRBJ2-1; no clear D gene. The germline V gene encodes CDR1 MNHEY and CDR2 SMNVEV (reference sequence). The ends were cut back, 5 bases at V and 3 bases at J, with 8 bases in the middle. CDR3 length: 13 amino acids. The CDR3, as DNA: TGTGCCAGCAGTCGCCGGGTCTACAATGAGCAGTTCTTC. Translated, it gives CASSRRVYNEQFF.

This clonotype occurred a few times. This may come from a read error, since a much larger clone is one base off. The final CDR3 position lacks the conserved phenylalanine or tryptophan, pointing to a likely read error. This chain uses TRBV19 with TRBJ1-1; possible D gene TRBD1, 5 bases. CDR1 and CDR2 from the germline V gene are LNHDA and SQIVND (reference sequence). The V and J ends lost 4 bases and 1 base respectively, with 13 bases between them. The CDR3 has 15 residues. This CDR3 reads CASSKRAGPNTEAFL. CDR3 nucleotides: TGTGCCAGTAGTAAAAGGGCAGGGCCGAACACTGAAGCTTTCCTT.

This clonotype turned up a few times. The rearrangement joins TRBV15 to TRBJ2-2; unclear D gene. Germline V gene sequence: CDR1 LNHNV, CDR2 YYDKDF (reference sequence). V lost 7 bases, J lost 1 base, and 7 bases lay in between. There are 13 residues in the CDR3. CDR3 coding DNA: TGTGCCACCAAGCCAGTGAACACCGGGGAGCTGTTTTTT. Residues: CATKPVNTGELFF.

On this clonotype: This may be a read error: a much more frequent sequence differs by one nucleotide. The V call is TRBV20-1, the J call TRBJ2-7, with TRBD2 as a possible D gene (6 bases). Germline V gene data show CDR1 as DFQATT and CDR2 as SNEGSKA (reference sequence). The CDR3 is 16 amino acids. The DNA of the CDR3 is TGCAATGCTAGAAAGGTTGGTGCGGGGTACTACAATGAGCAGTACTTC. It yields the protein CNARKVGAGYYNEQYF.

J is TRBJ2-2 and V is TRBV2, with TRBD1 identical over 7 bases. Unmatched junction bases numbered 8, after V lost 7 bases and J lost 6 bases. Germline V CDR1 and CDR2: SNHLY, FYNNEI. This CDR3 spans 14 amino acids. The CDR3, as DNA: TGTGCCAGCAAGCGTACAGGGGATTCCGGGGAGCTGTTTTTT. It codes for CASKRTGDSGELFF.

The DNA for the CDR3 is TGTGCCAGCAGCGAGGGCCCCTCTGGAAACACCATATATTTT. This translates into CASSEGPSGNTIYF. The chain has TRBV5-5 and TRBJ1-3; no definite D call. Trimming stripped 4 bases from V and 0 bases from J, with 8 bases between. Germline V gives CDR1 SGHKS, CDR2 YYEKEE (reference sequence). CDR3 length: 14 residues.

The genes are TRBV19 and TRBJ2-1; TRBD1 matches 8 bases. The CDR3 length is 15 residues. Looked up from germline, CDR1 is LNHDA and CDR2 is SQIVND (reference sequence). After removal of 2 bases from V and 6 bases from J, the junction contained 6 bases not matched to a gene. The CDR3 reads CASSITGTGANEQFF. The DNA for the CDR3 is TGTGCCAGTAGTATAACGGGGACAGGTGCCAATGAGCAGTTCTTC.

This clonotype was counted at least ten times. V and J are TRBV28 and TRBJ1-5; D unclear. The CDR3 is 15 residues long. V dropped 5 bases and J dropped 2 bases, with 13 bases sitting between them. Germline V gives CDR1 MDHEN, CDR2 SYDVKM. The CDR3 DNA is TGTGCCAGCAGTCCCATGGGTGGCGGCAATCAGCCCCAGCATTTT. This codes for CASSPMGGGNQPQHF.

The CDR3 DNA follows: TGTGCCAGCAGCTCCCCGGGCCGAGCCTCCTACGAGCAGTACTTC. Its translation is CASSSPGRASYEQYF. The chain combines TRBV7-8 with TRBJ2-7; no reliable D call. CDR1 is SGHVS and CDR2 is FQNEAQ in the germline V gene. This CDR3 contains 15 residues. V was trimmed by 4 bases and J by 0 bases, leaving 13 bases between them.

The chain carries TRBV12-3 or TRBV12-4 and TRBJ1-4; TRBD1 aligns across 8 bases. Trimming removed 4 bases from V and 8 bases from J; junction bases left unmatched: 3. The CDR3 runs to 13 residues. Here the CDR3 DNA reads TGTGCCAGCAGTTGGGGGGACAGGGAAAAACTGTTTTTT. Its protein is CASSWGDREKLFF.

Many counts were recorded for this clonotype. This chain connects TRBV5-1 to TRBJ2-1; 8 bases are a match to TRBD1. Losses at the gene ends were 0 bases for V and 7 bases for J; bases not matched to a gene: 6. Germline V CDR1 and CDR2: SGHRS, YFSETQ. This CDR3 contains 15 residues. The CDR3 DNA reads as TGCGCCAGCAGCTTGGGAGGACAGGGAGTAAATGAGCAGTTCTTC. Its protein is CASSLGGQGVNEQFF.

This sequence joins TRBV10-3 and TRBJ2-7, with 7 positions matching TRBD1. The germline V gene has CDR1 ENHRY and CDR2 SYGVKD. V dropped 3 bases and J dropped 0; count of bases not matched to a gene: 5. This CDR3 has 15 amino acids. CDR3: CAISDRQGISYEQYF. For the CDR3, the DNA is TGTGCCATCAGTGATAGACAGGGCATCTCCTACGAGCAGTACTTC.

At least ten counts were recorded for this clonotype. This chain joins TRBV6-6 and TRBJ1-6; D gene ambiguous. Deletions cut 5 bases from V and 3 bases from J, with 11 bases between. The CDR3 contains 15 residues. Germline lookup yields CDR1 MNHNY and CDR2 SVGAGI (reference sequence). CDR3 loop: CASSRDNLYNSPLHF. In DNA form, the CDR3 reads TGTGCCAGCAGTCGCGACAACCTCTATAATTCACCCCTCCACTTT.

This clonotype was detected ten times or more. This chain connects TRBV9 to TRBJ2-3, with unresolved D. The CDR3 totals 14 residues. Per germline, CDR1 SGDLS and CDR2 YYNGEE. V gave up 1 base and J gave up 2 bases, with 8 bases separating them. CDR3 in DNA: TGTGCCAGCAGCGTATCCGGATTCACAGATACGCAGTATTTT. Encoded protein: CASSVSGFTDTQYF.

This chain links TRBV19 with TRBJ2-7, with a tentative D call TRBD2 (7 bases). This CDR3 is 11 amino acids long. Between the trimmed V and J ends, which lost 10 bases and 7 bases, there was a span of 14 bases. Looked up from germline, CDR1 is LNHDA and CDR2 is SQIVND (reference sequence). The CDR3 loop reads CATKGGEEQYF. CDR3 sequence (DNA): TGTGCCACCAAGGGGGGGGAAGAGCAGTACTTC.

This chain joins TRBV19 and TRBJ2-7; the match to TRBD1 covers 12 bases. This CDR3 comprises 16 residues. The V gene end was trimmed by 4 bases and the J gene end by 4 bases; junction bases not matched to a gene: 8. Germline V lookup: CDR1 LNHDA, CDR2 SQIVND (reference sequence). Here the CDR3 DNA reads TGTGCCAGTAGTAGCAATCCGGGACAGGGGGCGTACGAGCAGTACTTC. The encoded protein is CASSSNPGQGAYEQYF. Full variable domain (rest looked up from reference TRBV19 and TRBJ2-7): DGGITQSPKYLFRKEGQNVTLSCEQNLNHDAMYWYRQDPGQGLRLIYYSQIVNDFQKGDIAEGYSVSREKKESFPLTVTSAQKNPTAFYLCASSSNPGQGAYEQYFGPGTRLTVT.

A note on this clonotype: Possible read error: a much larger clone is one base away. The CDR3 loop is CASSLGGSEDTEALF. In DNA, the CDR3 is TGCGCCAGCAGCTTGGGTGGGTCCGAAGACACTGAAGCTCTCTTT. This chain joins TRBV5-1 and TRBJ1-1, with D hard to call. This CDR3 spans 15 amino acids. The germline CDR1 and CDR2 sequences are SGHRS and YFSETQ.

This clonotype was observed at least ten times. J is TRBJ1-4 and V is TRBV7-9; possible D gene TRBD1, 5 bases. Trimming removed 5 bases from V and 3 bases from J, with 16 bases in between. The CDR3 covers 16 residues. Germline assignment: CDR1 SEHNR and CDR2 FQNEAQ (reference sequence). The CDR3 protein is CASSRGGLVANEKLFF. DNA of the CDR3: TGTGCCAGCAGCCGCGGGGGGTTGGTGGCTAATGAAAAACTGTTTTTT.

This clonotype is a singleton in its sample. This chain connects TRBV2 to TRBJ2-7; tentatively, D is TRBD2 (6 bases). CDR1 SNHLY and CDR2 FYNNEI come from the germline V gene. V lost 2 bases and J 7 bases, leaving 6 bases between the germline ends. The CDR3 has 11 residues. CDR3 nucleotides: TGTGCCAGCAGTGAACGGGGGGAGCAGTACTTC. Its translation: CASSERGEQYF.

The chain recombines TRBV7-7 with TRBJ2-1; no definite D call. The length of the CDR3 is 14 residues. Germline assignment: CDR1 SSHAT and CDR2 FNYEAQ (reference sequence). Trimming stripped 5 bases from V and 5 bases from J, with 13 bases between. Here the CDR3 reads CASSRDGRNNEQFF. The CDR3 DNA reads as TGTGCCAGCAGCCGCGACGGCCGGAACAATGAGCAGTTCTTC.